A single sample is the source of the 26 T cell receptor beta chains below, sequenced in a study of technical replicates of blood from a few donors. The repertoire was sequenced with immunoSEQ multiplex PCR; TCRdb's copy has only in-frame clones and lacks some. Among about 83,000 clones, about 92% were seen once, and the ten largest hold 0.27%. Material: T cells isolated from PBMCs. All receptors derive from a human donor in good health.

The chain combines TRBV11-2 with TRBJ2-5, with 7 bases lining up with TRBD2. The CDR3 consists of 16 residues. Germline V gene lookup returns CDR1 SGHAT and CDR2 FQNNGV. With V trimmed by 4 bases and J by 2 bases, 10 bases remained unmatched. CDR3 sequence reads: CASSSPLAVLQETQYF. In nucleotides, the CDR3 is TGTGCCAGCAGCTCACCCCTAGCGGTGTTGCAAGAGACCCAGTACTTC.

J is TRBJ2-1 and V is TRBV15, with 10 bases matching TRBD2. Germline CDR1 and CDR2: LNHNV and YYDKDF (reference sequence). This CDR3 is built from 14 residues. Germline trimming cut 8 bases from V and 7 bases from J; bases unmatched to any gene: 8. The CDR3 spells CATLSGGSGNEQFF. Written as DNA, the CDR3 is TGTGCCACCCTTAGCGGGGGGTCGGGGAATGAGCAGTTCTTC.

This clone came up once. J is TRBJ2-3 and V is TRBV7-9; a weak D match, TRBD1 (5 bases). The CDR3 consists of 14 residues. Trimming took off 1 base at V and 3 bases at J, with 8 bases between the two ends. CDR1 and CDR2 (germline): SEHNR, FQNEAQ (reference sequence). As DNA, the CDR3 is TGTGCCAGCAGCTTAGGACAGTTAACAGATACGCAGTATTTT. Protein product: CASSLGQLTDTQYF.

The genes are TRBV5-1 and TRBJ1-5; 8 nucleotides match TRBD1. CDR1 and CDR2 (germline): SGHRS, YFSETQ. Losses at the gene ends were 0 bases for V and 0 bases for J; bases not matched to a gene: 2. The CDR3 is made up of 16 amino acids. The CDR3 loop reads CASSLGTGYSNQPQHF. Here the CDR3 DNA reads TGCGCCAGCAGCTTGGGGACAGGGTATAGCAATCAGCCCCAGCATTTT.

The genes are TRBV5-1 and TRBJ2-7, with D possibly TRBD1 on 5 matching bases. The CDR3 totals 15 residues. Per the germline V gene, CDR1 is SGHRS and CDR2 is YFSETQ. Trimming cost V 5 bases and J 2 bases, with 17 bases left between them. CDR3 nucleotides: TGCGCCAGCAGGATCGGAGACAGAATAACCTACGAGCAGTACTTC. This translates into CASRIGDRITYEQYF.

The chain joins TRBV4-1 to TRBJ2-1; 8 bases fit TRBD1. Looked up from germline, CDR1 is MGHRA and CDR2 is YSYEKL. This CDR3 is built from 13 residues. With 4 bases clipped from V and 6 bases from J, the junction kept 2 bases outside the gene matches. The CDR3 protein is CASSPTGVNEQFF. DNA of the CDR3: TGCGCCAGCAGCCCGACAGGGGTCAATGAGCAGTTCTTC.

The J gene is TRBJ1-2, the V gene TRBV6-6; D perhaps matches TRBD1 (5 bases). Germline V CDR1 and CDR2: MNHNY, SVGAGI (reference sequence). V lost 2 bases to trimming and J lost 0 bases, with 10 bases between them. This CDR3 has 15 residues. The CDR3 DNA is TGTGCCAGCAGTTACGTAGGGGCTCCTAACTATGGCTACACCTTC. Protein sequence: CASSYVGAPNYGYTF.

The chain has TRBV5-1 and TRBJ2-6, with D perhaps TRBD2 (6 bases). The germline gives CDR1 SGHRS, CDR2 YFSETQ. This CDR3 has 15 amino acids. V lost 6 bases, J lost 1 base, and 11 bases lay in between. CDR3 region: CASTPGTSGANVLTF. For the CDR3, the DNA is TGCGCCAGCACCCCCGGGACTTCTGGGGCCAACGTCCTGACTTTC. The variable domain in full, completed from reference TRBV5-1 and TRBJ2-6, reads KAGVTQTPRYLIKTRGQQVTLSCSPISGHRSVSWYQQTPGQGLQFLFEYFSETQRNKGNFPGRFSGRQFSNSRSEMNVSTLELGDSALYLCASTPGTSGANVLTFGAGSRLTVL.

The chain has TRBV7-8 and TRBJ1-1, with D hard to call. The CDR3 has 13 residues. The germline V and J ends were trimmed by 5 bases and 1 base, with 8 bases remaining between them. Germline CDR1 reads SGHVS; CDR2 reads FQNEAQ. The CDR3 loop reads CASSEQQNTEAFF. CDR3 coding DNA: TGTGCCAGCAGCGAACAGCAGAACACTGAAGCTTTCTTT.

The gene calls are TRBV23-1 and TRBJ1-1, with D maybe TRBD1 (6 bases). TRBV23-1 is sorted into the ORF group, with uncertain function. The length of the CDR3 is 14 residues. V dropped 4 bases and J dropped 4 bases, with 13 bases sitting between them. In DNA, the CDR3 is TGCGCCAGCAGTCGTGGGGGGGCGGGCACTGAAGCTTTCTTT. It yields the protein CASSRGGAGTEAFF.

This clone was recorded a few times. The J gene is TRBJ1-1, the V gene TRBV7-3, with D tentatively TRBD1 (5 bases). V lost 4 bases, J lost 0 bases, and 6 bases lay in between. This CDR3 is built from 13 residues. From germline, CDR1 is SGHTA and CDR2 FQGTGA. The CDR3 sequence: CASSSTVNTEAFF. CDR3 bases: TGTGCCAGCAGCTCGACAGTGAACACTGAAGCTTTCTTT.

This sequence joins TRBV6-1 and TRBJ1-6, with D possibly matching TRBD1 (6 bases). This CDR3 is built from 18 residues. The germline gives CDR1 MNHNS, CDR2 SASEGT. The ends were cut back, 0 bases at V and 2 bases at J, with 14 bases in the middle. The CDR3 reads CASSEASSGVTYNSPLHF. In DNA, the CDR3 is TGTGCCAGCAGTGAAGCGAGTTCAGGGGTTACCTATAATTCACCCCTCCACTTT.

The genes are TRBV29-1 and TRBJ1-2; 10 nucleotides agree with TRBD1. This CDR3 region has 15 residues. Germline CDR1 is SQVTM and CDR2 is ANQGSEA. V lost 2 bases, J lost 2 bases, and 5 bases stayed unmatched. The CDR3 protein is CSVEKPGQGNYGYTF. DNA of the CDR3: TGCAGCGTTGAAAAGCCGGGACAGGGGAACTATGGCTACACCTTC.

This rearrangement joins TRBV27 to TRBJ2-1; 11 positions agree with TRBD2. This CDR3 has 18 amino acids. The trim removed 3 bases at V and 2 bases at J, leaving 9 bases unmatched. CDR1 is MNHEY, CDR2 SMNVEV, per germline (reference sequence). CDR3 in DNA: TGTGCCAGCAGTTTGAAACTAGCGGGAGTTTCGGCCTACAATGAGCAGTTCTTC. Residues: CASSLKLAGVSAYNEQFF.

The J gene is TRBJ1-2, the V gene TRBV19, with D possibly matching TRBD1 (5 bases). Germline CDR1 is LNHDA and CDR2 is SQIVND (reference sequence). CDR3 size: 15 residues. V lost 3 bases and J 6 bases, leaving 17 bases between the germline ends. The CDR3: CASSILSRTGDGYTF. The DNA for the CDR3 is TGTGCCAGTAGTATCCTTTCCCGCACGGGGGATGGCTACACCTTC.

V gene TRBV15 combines with J gene TRBJ1-5; TRBD1 might be the D (6 bases). CDR3 length: 17 residues. Trimming removed 4 bases at V and 0 bases at J, with 16 bases between. Germline CDR1 reads LNHNV; CDR2 reads YYDKDF (reference sequence). CDR3 coding DNA: TGTGCCACCAGCAAACGACAGGATACAGATAGCAATCAGCCCCAGCATTTT. As protein: CATSKRQDTDSNQPQHF.

The chain couples TRBV7-8 to TRBJ1-5; 8 bases are shared with TRBD1. The CDR3 has 13 amino acids. V lost 5 bases to trimming and J lost 5 bases; unmatched junction nucleotides: 2. The germline CDR1 and CDR2 sequences are SGHVS and FQNEAQ. CDR3 sequence reads: CASSPDRDQPQHF. The CDR3 DNA follows: TGTGCCAGCAGCCCGGACAGGGATCAGCCCCAGCATTTT. The whole variable domain, filled in from reference TRBV7-8 and TRBJ1-5, reads GAGVSQSPRYKVAKRGQDVALRCDPISGHVSLFWYQQALGQGPEFLTYFQNEAQLDKSGLPSDRFFAERPEGSVSTLKIQRTQQEDSAVYLCASSPDRDQPQHFGDGTRLSIL.

The J gene is TRBJ2-1, the V gene TRBV6-1, with TRBD1 identical over 7 bases. The V and J ends lost 6 bases and 10 bases, in that order; junction bases with no gene match: 9. This CDR3 has 13 amino acids. In germline, CDR1 is MNHNS, CDR2 SASEGT. CDR3 protein: CASSPRQGFEQFF. DNA for the CDR3: TGTGCCAGCAGCCCAAGACAGGGATTCGAGCAGTTCTTC.

The chain couples TRBV6-6 to TRBJ2-1; 9 nucleotides agree with TRBD1. The CDR3 is 15 amino acids. Trimming at V came to 4 bases and at J to 6 bases, leaving 7 bases not matched to a gene. From germline, CDR1 is MNHNY and CDR2 SVGAGI (reference sequence). The CDR3 sequence is CASSWGTGSTNEQFF. The CDR3 DNA follows: TGTGCCAGCAGTTGGGGGACAGGGTCTACCAATGAGCAGTTCTTC.

V usage is TRBV10-2 and J usage is TRBJ1-5; D is perhaps TRBD1 (5 bases). CDR1 is WSHSY, CDR2 SAAADI, per germline. Trimming stripped 1 base from V and 6 bases from J, with 7 bases between. This CDR3 is built from 13 residues. The CDR3 sequence: CASSEFGGQPQHF. CDR3 coding DNA: TGCGCCAGCAGTGAGTTCGGGGGTCAGCCCCAGCATTTT.

V gene TRBV25-1 combines with J gene TRBJ2-1; weak D call: TRBD2 (7 bases). Trimming shortened V by 7 bases and J by 4 bases, and 14 bases separated the two germline ends. Germline loops: CDR1 MGHDK, CDR2 SYGVNS. This CDR3 spans 14 amino acids. The CDR3 is CASIPGGTYNEQFF. Here the CDR3 DNA reads TGTGCCAGCATACCCGGGGGGACATACAATGAGCAGTTCTTC.

The chain carries TRBV5-1 and TRBJ1-1; D is perhaps TRBD1 (5 bases). Germline-derived CDR1 and CDR2 are SGHRS and YFSETQ. V was shortened by 4 bases and J by 1 base, with 11 bases between the two germline ends. CDR3 length: 14 residues. Written as DNA, the CDR3 is TGCGCCAGCAGCCGTACAGGTGAGAACACTGAAGCTTTCTTT. It yields the protein CASSRTGENTEAFF.

V gene TRBV6-6 combines with J gene TRBJ2-7; TRBD2 is a possible D gene (5 bases). The CDR3 is 15 amino acids. V gave up 5 bases and J gave up 1 base, with 15 bases separating them. Germline lookup yields CDR1 MNHNY and CDR2 SVGAGI (reference sequence). CDR3 sequence reads: CASSLALGGSYEQYF. CDR3 in DNA: TGTGCCAGCAGTCTAGCCCTTGGAGGATCCTACGAGCAGTACTTC.

The chain has TRBV29-1 and TRBJ2-7; the match to TRBD2 covers 15 bases. The V and J ends lost 6 bases and 6 bases, in that order; junction bases with no gene match: 12. Germline CDR1 and CDR2: SQVTM and ANQGSEA. The CDR3 runs to 16 residues. The DNA for the CDR3 is TGCAGCGTGGCAGGGACTAGCGGGAGGTTCCCTTTCGAGCAGTACTTC. Protein: CSVAGTSGRFPFEQYF.

The rearrangement joins TRBV18 to TRBJ2-1, with a tentative D call TRBD1 (7 bases). CDR1 and CDR2 from the germline V gene are KGHSH and LQKENI. The CDR3 length is 17 residues. Trimming took off 1 base at V and 9 bases at J, with 22 bases between the two ends. The CDR3 here is CASSPRSGGHFVGEQFF. CDR3 coding DNA: TGTGCCAGCTCACCACGGTCAGGGGGGCATTTCGTCGGTGAGCAGTTCTTC.

This chain connects TRBV11-3 to TRBJ2-7; 7 bases align to TRBD1. J was trimmed by 3 bases and V by 7 bases; bases with no gene match: 9. CDR3 size: 14 residues. Germline V gene lookup returns CDR1 SGHNT and CDR2 YENEEA. The CDR3 DNA reads TGTGCCAGCACCCTGGCTCCAGGGGGCTACGAGCAGTACTTC. Translating it yields CASTLAPGGYEQYF.